This entry lists 5 T cell receptor beta chains sequenced from one sample in a study of T cell responses to AZD1222 COVID-19 vaccine. Clones were sequenced by immunoSEQ multiplex PCR, and TCRdb holds only the in-frame ones, with some missing. The data contain tens of thousands of clones, more than 85% of them seen just once; the ten biggest clones take up 28%. The source material was peripheral blood, sampled 28 days after the second AZD1222 dose. Receptor source: an adult who received the AZD1222 COVID-19 vaccine.

The chain employs TRBV7-9 and TRBJ1-1; tentative D call: TRBD1 (6 bases). Germline values: CDR1 SEHNR, CDR2 FQNEAQ (reference sequence). This CDR3 contains 14 residues. V lost 4 bases and J lost 6, with 15 bases in between. The CDR3 DNA is TGTGCCAGCAGCTCCGCAGGGGCGTTGGCTGAAGCTTTCTTT. Its protein product is CASSSAGALAEAFF.

This clone was counted once. The chain recombines TRBV10-3 with TRBJ2-3, with 9 bases that match TRBD2. CDR3 length: 15 amino acids. The germline gives CDR1 ENHRY, CDR2 SYGVKD. Losses at the gene ends were 6 bases for V and 0 bases for J; bases not matched to a gene: 4. The CDR3 sequence: CAISDSGGSTDTQYF. In nucleotides, the CDR3 is TGTGCCATCAGCGATAGCGGGGGTAGCACAGATACGCAGTATTTT.

The chain joins TRBV28 to TRBJ1-5; perhaps TRBD1 as D (6 bases). CDR3 length equals 15 residues. The germline V gene has CDR1 MDHEN and CDR2 SYDVKM. V was pared by 2 bases and J by 2 bases, with 10 bases between. The CDR3 bases are TGTGCCAGCAGTTTAGCAGGGGCCGGCAATCAGCCCCAGCATTTT. Residues: CASSLAGAGNQPQHF.

The rearrangement links TRBV5-4 to TRBJ2-5; D gene uncertain. The germline CDR1 and CDR2 sequences are SGHNT and YYREEE (reference sequence). CDR3 length: 13 amino acids. V dropped 3 bases and J dropped 1 base, with 7 bases sitting between them. The CDR3 DNA sequence: TGTGCCAGCAGCTACCAAGGCCAAGAGACCCAGTACTTC. Encoded protein: CASSYQGQETQYF.

This chain uses TRBV20-1 with TRBJ2-5; 7 nucleotides align to TRBD1. The CDR3 is made up of 13 amino acids. Germline lookup yields CDR1 DFQATT and CDR2 SNEGSKA (reference sequence). V lost 3 bases, J lost 1 base, and 2 bases stayed unmatched. The CDR3 region has the DNA TGCAGTGCTAGTTACAGGGGCCAAGAGACCCAGTACTTC. The encoded protein is CSASYRGQETQYF.